This T cell receptor (beta chain) originates from a study of T cells after posttransplantation cyclophosphamide. Study results and caveats: Recipient CMV seropositivity and CMV reactivation strongly tracked TRB clonality. Later blood repertoires were often dominated by clones from the donor CD8+ memory compartment. Skin or GI-infiltrating T cells shared few TRB sequences with blood.

Of note for this clone: Its antigen is as yet unknown.

Data came from immunoSEQ multiplex PCR; TCRdb stores just in-frame clones and leaves some out. The data contain 4,000 or so clones, 80% to 90% of them singletons. Trimming took off 1 base at V and 3 bases at J, with 13 bases between the two ends. Per germline, CDR1 MGHDK and CDR2 SYGVNS. The CDR3 has 17 amino acids. A marrow graft followed busulfan-fludarabine conditioning, with cyclophosphamide on days +3 and +4. The input for sequencing was PBMCs, taken after an allogeneic stem cell transplant with post-transplant cyclophosphamide. The source is a female patient aged 50-59 years who received an allogeneic stem cell transplant from a related donor, was CMV-positive, and had no GVHD. A share of the T cells may be of graft donor origin. This chain connects TRBV25-1 to TRBJ2-6, with D possibly matching TRBD2 (6 bases). CDR3 sequence: CASSEFGGGGGANVLTF. The CDR3, as DNA: TGTGCCAGCAGTGAATTTGGGGGAGGAGGTGGGGCCAACGTCCTGACTTTC.